The rows below give T cell receptor beta chains drawn from one sample of a study of T cell changes during pregnancy in multiple sclerosis. Repertoires were generated with immunoSEQ multiplex PCR, while TCRdb's copy carries only in-frame clones and drops some. The data hold 50,000 to 75,000 clones, with roughly nine tenths observed a single time. Sample: peripheral blood, taken in the first trimester of pregnancy. Receptor source: a female donor in good health, enrolled as a control in a pregnancy study. Both conserved end residues are part of each CDR3. A D gene is named only where the DNA matches it firmly. Some rows have no size entry. The others give once, few or many, or a class for an expanded clone.

cdr3_nt,cdr3_aa,d_call,j_call,clone_size,v_call,cdr3_length
TGTGCCAGCAGTTACGGGGAAAATGAGCAGTTCTTC,CASSYGENEQFF,-,TRBJ2-1,-,TRBV27,12
TGTGCCAGCAGCAAATTTGAAGATGTCGACAGGGGATCGAATCAGCCCCAGCATTTT,CASSKFEDVDRGSNQPQHF,-,TRBJ1-5,-,TRBV21-1,19
TGTGCTAGTGGTTTTCCAACAGGGCGTGGAGCCACCATATATTTT,CASGFPTGRGATIYF,-,TRBJ1-3,-,TRBV12-5,15
TGTGCCAGCGTGCAGGCAGGGAATGAGCAGTTCTTC,CASVQAGNEQFF,-,TRBJ2-1,-,TRBV2,12
TGTGCCTGGAGTGTTCCTAGGACTTACAATGAGCAGTTCTTC,CAWSVPRTYNEQFF,-,TRBJ2-1,-,TRBV30,14
TGTGCCAGTAGTACCGGGAGGTACACTGAAGCTTTCTTT,CASSTGRYTEAFF,-,TRBJ1-1,-,TRBV19,13
TGTGCCAGCTCGTCACAGGGGGCGCAGGGCTATGGCTACACCTTC,CASSSQGAQGYGYTF,TRBD1,TRBJ1-2,-,TRBV18,15
TGTGCCTGGAGTGCACCGGGACAGTTTGTCAATTCACCCCTCCACTTT,CAWSAPGQFVNSPLHF,TRBD1,TRBJ1-6,-,TRBV30,16
TGTGCCAGCAGCCAAGGAGCTCCGGGACTAAAAGAGACCCAGTACTTC,CASSQGAPGLKETQYF,TRBD2,TRBJ2-5,-,TRBV11-2,16
TGTGCCAGCGCCCTGGCAGGGGCCCCCTACGAGCAGTACTTC,CASALAGAPYEQYF,-,TRBJ2-7,few,TRBV7-9,14
TGTGCCAGCAGCGCCCGACGGGGGGGAGAGACCCAGTACTTC,CASSARRGGETQYF,TRBD2,TRBJ2-5,few,TRBV4-2,14